The rows below give T cell receptor beta chains drawn from one sample of a study of T cells after yellow fever vaccination. TCRdb fed the 5' RACE reads into MiXCR, producing one record per CDR3 protein. The table records roughly 180,000 distinct CDR3 sequences, approximately 6.2% of them present only once. The source material was CD4+ T cells sorted from PBMCs, sampled on the day of the first yellow fever vaccination. The source of these receptors is a man aged 18 to 30 who received the YFV17D yellow fever vaccine. Each CDR3 is given with its conserved first and last residue. Fields, in order: clone size, V gene, J gene, D gene, CDR3 DNA, CDR3 protein. The D gene is left open where the match is weak. Clone size is given for some rows only: seen once, a few or many times, or a class if the clone is expanded.

>few|TRBV18|TRBJ1-1|TRBD1
TGTGCCAGCTCACCGGACAGGGACCACACTGAAGCTTTCTTT
CASSPDRDHTEAFF
>many|TRBV5-5|TRBJ2-3|-
TGTGCCAGCAGCTTGGCGGCAGATACGCAGTATTTT
CASSLAADTQYF
>few|TRBV20-1|TRBJ2-5|TRBD2
TGCAGTGCTAGAGATCCTAGCGGGGACCAAGAGACCCAGTACTTC
CSARDPSGDQETQYF
>few|TRBV30|TRBJ2-3|-
TGTGCCTGGAGCGCTTTTAGCACAGATACGCAGTATTTT
CAWSAFSTDTQYF
>many|TRBV2|TRBJ2-1|TRBD2
TGTGCCAGCAGTGAAGTATGGCGGGGGGCATACAATGAGCAGTTCTTC
CASSEVWRGAYNEQFF
>-|TRBV5-1|TRBJ1-2|-
TGCGCCAGCAGGCGACAGGAGGACGGCTACACCTTC
CASRRQEDGYTF
>many|TRBV6-6|TRBJ1-6|-
TGTGCCAGCAGTTACGATGATCCGTCCCTCCACTTT
CASSYDDPSLHF
>many|TRBV9|TRBJ2-1|-
TGTGCCAGCAGCGCGCCCCCCAACCGGGTCAATGAGCAGTTCTTC
CASSAPPNRVNEQFF
>many|TRBV9|TRBJ2-1|-
TGTGCCAGCAGCCCACGGGCAGAGAGCTCCTACAATGAGCAGTTCTTC
CASSPRAESSYNEQFF
>many|TRBV7-6|TRBJ1-1|-
TGTGCCAGCAGCTTAAACCCCACTGAAGCTTTCTTT
CASSLNPTEAFF
>many|TRBV20-1|TRBJ1-5|-
TGCAGTGCTAGACAGGGCAATCAGCCCCAGCATTTT
CSARQGNQPQHF
>many|TRBV5-1|TRBJ2-5|-
TGCGCCAGCAGCTTGGCAGTGGGAGAGACCCAGTACTTC
CASSLAVGETQYF
>few|TRBV7-9|TRBJ1-1|-
TGTGCCACGGAATCGATTTTGAACACTGAAGCTTTCTTT
CATESILNTEAFF
>few|TRBV7-2|TRBJ2-7|TRBD1
TGTGCCAGCAGCTCCAAGAAGGGGGCCCCCTCCTACGAGCAGTACTTC
CASSSKKGAPSYEQYF
>-|TRBV6-1|TRBJ2-3|-
TGTGCCAGCAGTGATCAACCCTTCACAGATACGCAGTATTTT
CASSDQPFTDTQYF
>many|TRBV5-6|TRBJ2-7|TRBD1
TGTGCCAGCAGCCCTACCGGGACAGGGTTTTACGAGCAGTACTTC
CASSPTGTGFYEQYF
>many|TRBV5-1|TRBJ2-1|TRBD1
TGCGCCAGCGGAGGACAGGGCAGGAATGAGCAGTTCTTC
CASGGQGRNEQFF
>-|TRBV5-4|TRBJ2-7|-
TGTGCCACTTCAATCCAGGGGTCCTTCTACTACGAGCAGTACTTC
CATSIQGSFYYEQYF
>many|TRBV20-1|TRBJ2-5|-
TGCAGTGCCCGCCCAGGGATTGAAGAGACCCAGTACTTC
CSARPGIEETQYF
>few|TRBV30|TRBJ2-6|-
TGTGCCTGGAGTCCAGGGCCCGGGGCCAACGTCCTGACTTTC
CAWSPGPGANVLTF
>few|TRBV7-2|TRBJ2-3|-
TGTGCCAGCAGCTCTATCACTTACATAGATACGCAGTATTTT
CASSSITYIDTQYF
>-|TRBV6-2/TRBV6-3|TRBJ2-7|-
TGTGCCAGCAGTTACCCCCCCGCGCAGGGTCGGCACGAGCAGTACTTC
CASSYPPAQGRHEQYF
>few|TRBV3-1|TRBJ1-1|TRBD1
TGTGCCAGCAGCCACCAAGGGGGCGATAAGGGTTTCTTT
CASSHQGGDKGFF